Each of the 30 T cell receptor beta chains below was sequenced from the same sample in a study of identifying expanded T cells in peripheral blood. Measured with immunoSEQ multiplex PCR; TCRdb has only the in-frame clones, and not every one. The sample lists around 75,000 clones; under 90% were seen once. The sample taken for sequencing was blood. The origin of the receptors is a person between 18 and 75 years old in good health.

V and J are TRBV7-2 and TRBJ2-7; D unresolved. V shed 0 bases and J shed 2 bases, with 8 bases lying between them. Germline V CDR1 and CDR2: SGHTA, FQGNSA. CDR3 length: 14 residues. In DNA, the CDR3 is TGTGCCAGCAGCTTAGCGCAGCGACCCTACGAGCAGTACTTC. It codes for CASSLAQRPYEQYF.

The CDR3 bases are TGCAGCGTTGAAGCCTCATTATACAATGAGCAGTTCTTC. Translated, it gives CSVEASLYNEQFF. The rearrangement joins TRBV29-1 to TRBJ2-1, with D uncertain. This CDR3 has 13 amino acids. Per the germline V gene, CDR1 is SQVTM and CDR2 is ANQGSEA. Trimming took off 1 base at V and 4 bases at J, with 8 bases between the two ends.

The J gene is TRBJ1-1, the V gene TRBV18; maybe TRBD1 (5 bases). Trimming took off 2 bases at V and 1 base at J, with 11 bases between the two ends. The CDR3 runs 15 residues. Germline assignment: CDR1 KGHSH and CDR2 LQKENI. The CDR3 sequence is CASSPTGRENTEAFF. In nucleotides, the CDR3 is TGTGCCAGCTCACCAACAGGACGGGAGAACACTGAAGCTTTCTTT. The variable domain in full, with the rest retrieved from reference TRBV18 and TRBJ1-1, is NAGVMQNPRHLVRRRGQEARLRCSPMKGHSHVYWYRQLPEEGLKFMVYLQKENIIDESGMPKERFSAEFPKEGPSILRIQQVVRGDSAAYFCASSPTGRENTEAFFGQGTRLTVV.

The chain carries TRBV7-2 and TRBJ2-3; 7 bases are shared with TRBD1. The CDR3 is 17 amino acids. The germline V gene encodes CDR1 SGHTA and CDR2 FQGNSA. Germline trimming cut 5 bases from V and 3 bases from J; bases unmatched to any gene: 14. DNA of the CDR3: TGTGCCAGCAGCCCCCGACCGGGACAGACTCTTACAGATACGCAGTATTTT. Encoded protein: CASSPRPGQTLTDTQYF.

This chain uses TRBV9 with TRBJ2-1, with 10 bases that match TRBD2. V dropped 3 bases and J dropped 8; count of bases not matched to a gene: 8. Germline V gives CDR1 SGDLS, CDR2 YYNGEE. The CDR3 has 15 residues. CDR3 residues: CASSASSGSVDEQFF. CDR3 coding DNA: TGTGCCAGCAGCGCCTCTAGCGGGAGCGTGGATGAGCAGTTCTTC.

CDR3 coding DNA: TGTGCCACCAGCAGAGGGAGGCCTAGCGGGAGAGGGACCACCAATGAGCAGTTCTTC. Its protein is CATSRGRPSGRGTTNEQFF. This chain joins TRBV15 and TRBJ2-1; 10 nucleotides agree with TRBD2. V lost 1 base and J lost 6; bases outside the gene matches: 15. This CDR3 has 19 residues. Germline CDR1 and CDR2: LNHNV and YYDKDF (reference sequence).

The chain carries TRBV10-3 and TRBJ1-2; unclear D gene. Deletions cut 3 bases from V and 7 bases from J, with 15 bases between. This CDR3 region has 14 residues. The germline V gene has CDR1 ENHRY and CDR2 SYGVKD. The CDR3: CAISEEVGESGYTF. CDR3 bases: TGTGCCATCAGTGAAGAGGTCGGGGAGAGTGGCTACACCTTC.

This chain uses TRBV6-6 with TRBJ2-1; tentative D call: TRBD1 (5 bases). V shed 0 bases and J shed 5 bases, with 8 bases lying between them. This CDR3 is built from 14 residues. The germline gives CDR1 MNHNY, CDR2 SVGAGI (reference sequence). The CDR3 here is CASSYSGANNEQFF. Written as DNA, the CDR3 is TGTGCCAGCAGTTACTCAGGGGCCAACAATGAGCAGTTCTTC.

The chain joins TRBV15 to TRBJ2-7; possibly TRBD1 for D (5 bases). The CDR3 consists of 16 residues. Deletions cut 2 bases from V and 5 bases from J, with 19 bases between. Germline assignment: CDR1 LNHNV and CDR2 YYDKDF (reference sequence). This CDR3 is CATSRKFTGPVNEQYF. CDR3 coding DNA: TGTGCCACCAGCAGAAAATTCACAGGCCCAGTCAACGAGCAGTACTTC.

This clone was observed once. CDR3 amino acids: CASSSGGAERYTQYF. In DNA, the CDR3 is TGTGCCAGCAGCTCTGGGGGGGCAGAGAGGTATACGCAGTATTTT. The chain combines TRBV7-2 with TRBJ2-3; the D gene is possibly TRBD2 (7 bases). Germline V gene sequence: CDR1 SGHTA, CDR2 FQGNSA. V lost 4 bases and J lost 7, with 18 bases in between. The CDR3 is made up of 15 amino acids.

There are a few counts of this clone. The rearrangement joins TRBV18 to TRBJ1-2; the D is unclear. Germline V gene sequence: CDR1 KGHSH, CDR2 LQKENI. V was clipped by 4 bases and J by 3 bases, with 12 bases between them. This CDR3 is built from 14 residues. The CDR3 here is CASSLTDGDYGYTF. Written as DNA, the CDR3 is TGTGCCAGCTCACTTACCGATGGGGACTATGGCTACACCTTC.

J is TRBJ1-1 and V is TRBV7-6; D not certain. Germline CDR1 is SGHVS and CDR2 is FNYEAQ. Trimming removed 4 bases at V and 1 base at J, with 13 bases between. This CDR3 is built from 15 residues. The CDR3 spells CASSSDRLGNTEAFF. The CDR3 region has the DNA TGTGCCAGCAGCTCGGACCGTCTGGGGAACACTGAAGCTTTCTTT.

V is TRBV7-2 and J is TRBJ2-2; possibly TRBD2 for D (7 bases). Germline V gene data show CDR1 as SGHTA and CDR2 as FQGNSA. CDR3 size: 17 residues. Trimming removed 1 base at V and 4 bases at J, with 16 bases between. The CDR3 region has the DNA TGTGCCAGCAGCTTAGATCCTGCGGGGGCCGGCACCGGGGAGCTGTTTTTT. Its translation is CASSLDPAGAGTGELFF.

The CDR3 DNA reads as TGTGCCAGCAGCTTAGTAGGGGGAAACTATGGCTACACCTTC. It codes for CASSLVGGNYGYTF. The V and J genes are TRBV13 and TRBJ1-2; maybe TRBD1 (6 bases). The germline V gene has CDR1 PRHDT and CDR2 FYEKMQ (reference sequence). Trimming left V 1 base short and J 2 bases short, with 8 bases between. The CDR3 is 14 residues long.

This chain links TRBV10-3 with TRBJ1-2; 8 positions agree with TRBD1. Germline-derived CDR1 and CDR2 are ENHRY and SYGVKD. The length of the CDR3 is 14 residues. J gave up 2 bases and V 6 bases, and 5 bases lay outside the gene matches. For the CDR3, the DNA is TGTGCCATCAGGTCGACAGGGGAGAACTATGGCTACACCTTC. Its protein is CAIRSTGENYGYTF.

The DNA of the CDR3 is TGTGCCAGCAGCCAATCGACGGCTCCGAGCTCCTACGAGCAGTACTTC. As protein: CASSQSTAPSSYEQYF. This sequence joins TRBV7-6 and TRBJ2-7; D is undetermined. This CDR3 comprises 16 residues. Trimming cost V 5 bases and J 0 bases, with 17 bases left between them. Germline loops: CDR1 SGHVS, CDR2 FNYEAQ.

This sequence joins TRBV10-3 and TRBJ1-1; D ambiguous. The CDR3 is made up of 13 amino acids. CDR1 and CDR2 (germline): ENHRY, SYGVKD. V shed 0 bases and J shed 5 bases, with 7 bases lying between them. The CDR3 loop is CAISESGETEAFF. The DNA of the CDR3 is TGTGCCATCAGTGAGTCCGGAGAAACTGAAGCTTTCTTT.

V usage is TRBV19 and J usage is TRBJ1-5, with 9 bases that match TRBD1. This CDR3 is 16 amino acids long. Germline CDR1 and CDR2: LNHDA and SQIVND (reference sequence). The J segment lost 2 bases and the V segment lost 4 bases, leaving 6 bases of the junction unmatched. Here the CDR3 reads CASSTSQGAGNQPQHF. The CDR3 bases are TGTGCCAGTAGTACATCACAGGGGGCGGGCAATCAGCCCCAGCATTTT.

The genes are TRBV5-4 and TRBJ1-2, with D unresolved. There are 13 residues in the CDR3. CDR1 and CDR2 from the germline V gene are SGHNT and YYREEE (reference sequence). V shed 0 bases and J shed 8 bases, with 11 bases lying between them. The CDR3 DNA sequence: TGTGCCAGCAGCTTGGGGAACTCCGGCGGCTACACCTTC. Translation: CASSLGNSGGYTF.

This chain connects TRBV20-1 to TRBJ2-3; no firm D call. The CDR3 loop spans 11 amino acids. Trimming stripped 5 bases from V and 0 bases from J, with 3 bases between. Germline V gene sequence: CDR1 DFQATT, CDR2 SNEGSKA (reference sequence). In DNA, the CDR3 is TGCAGTGCTGATAGCACAGATACGCAGTATTTT. Protein: CSADSTDTQYF.

This clone was detected only a few times. This chain joins TRBV30 and TRBJ1-2; TRBD1 is a possible D gene (5 bases). This CDR3 region has 14 residues. Germline CDR1 reads GTSNPN; CDR2 reads SVGIG (reference sequence). Trimming cost V 3 bases and J 4 bases, with 15 bases left between them. The CDR3 DNA follows: TGTGCCTGGAGGGCCCCCGGGGGGATCTATGGCTACACCTTC. It codes for CAWRAPGGIYGYTF.

The chain joins TRBV28 to TRBJ2-5, with 7 bases matching TRBD1. Looked up from germline, CDR1 is MDHEN and CDR2 is SYDVKM. The V and J ends lost 6 bases and 5 bases, in that order; junction bases with no gene match: 9. The length of the CDR3 is 14 residues. CDR3 protein: CASSQTGSGETQYF. CDR3 DNA sequence: TGTGCCAGCAGCCAGACAGGGTCGGGGGAGACCCAGTACTTC.

The gene calls are TRBV5-4 and TRBJ1-2, with 7 bases identical to TRBD1. Germline trimming cut 3 bases from V and 4 bases from J; bases unmatched to any gene: 3. CDR1 is SGHNT and CDR2 is YYREEE in the germline V gene (reference sequence). The CDR3 runs to 13 residues. The CDR3 here is CASSSRDSYGYTF. CDR3 in DNA: TGTGCCAGCAGCTCCCGGGACAGCTATGGCTACACCTTC.

The gene calls are TRBV9 and TRBJ1-5, with 7 bases fitting TRBD1. The junction had 4 bases not matched to a gene; V was cut back by 3 bases and J by 4 bases. The V gene's germline CDR1 is SGDLS and CDR2 YYNGEE. The CDR3 loop spans 14 amino acids. CDR3 amino acids: CASSAGTVNQPQHF. The CDR3 coding sequence is TGTGCCAGCAGCGCCGGGACAGTTAATCAGCCCCAGCATTTT. The full variable domain, completed using reference TRBV9 and TRBJ1-5, is DSGVTQTPKHLITATGQRVTLRCSPRSGDLSVYWYQQSLDQGLQFLIQYYNGEERAKGNILERFSAQQFPDLHSELNLSSLELGDSALYFCASSAGTVNQPQHFGDGTRLSIL.

The chain couples TRBV28 to TRBJ1-4; a possible D gene is TRBD1 (5 bases). Trimming left V 4 bases short and J 8 bases short, with 20 bases between. This CDR3 is built from 16 residues. The germline V gene has CDR1 MDHEN and CDR2 SYDVKM. The DNA of the CDR3 is TGTGCCAGCAGTTCCGACCAGACCTTATGGGGGGAAAAACTGTTTTTT. Translation: CASSSDQTLWGEKLFF.

The chain joins TRBV13 to TRBJ2-7; TRBD1 aligns across 7 bases. Unmatched junction bases numbered 5, after V lost 6 bases and J lost 0 bases. This CDR3 is built from 14 residues. Germline values: CDR1 PRHDT, CDR2 FYEKMQ (reference sequence). CDR3 region: CASRHTGDSYEQYF. The CDR3 DNA sequence: TGTGCCAGCAGGCATACAGGGGACTCCTACGAGCAGTACTTC.

The chain recombines TRBV7-2 with TRBJ2-5; possible D gene TRBD2, 5 bases. The germline V and J ends were trimmed by 3 bases and 2 bases, with 7 bases remaining between them. The CDR3 contains 13 residues. Germline-derived CDR1 and CDR2 are SGHTA and FQGNSA. This chain's CDR3 is CASSFTGQETQYF. For the CDR3, the DNA is TGTGCCAGCAGCTTTACGGGGCAAGAGACCCAGTACTTC. Based on the CDR3 plus reference TRBV7-2 and TRBJ2-5, the full variable domain is GAGVSQSPSNKVTEKGKDVELRCDPISGHTALYWYRQSLGQGLEFLIYFQGNSAPDKSGLPSDRFSAERTGGSVSTLTIQRTQQEDSAVYLCASSFTGQETQYFGPGTRLLVL.

The rearrangement links TRBV5-4 to TRBJ2-1, with 9 positions matching TRBD2. Germline lookup yields CDR1 SGHNT and CDR2 YYREEE (reference sequence). The CDR3 has 16 amino acids. The ends lost 3 bases at V and 4 bases at J; junction bases unmatched: 8. The CDR3 loop is CASSWGAGGTYNEQFF. The CDR3 nucleotides read TGTGCCAGCAGCTGGGGAGCGGGGGGTACTTACAATGAGCAGTTCTTC.

This chain uses TRBV11-2 with TRBJ1-4; D gene ambiguous. Germline-derived CDR1 and CDR2 are SGHAT and FQNNGV. V was shortened by 5 bases and J by 0 bases, with 7 bases between the two germline ends. The CDR3 is 14 amino acids. The DNA for the CDR3 is TGTGCCAGCAGCCCTCCGGCAACTAATGAAAAACTGTTTTTT. Translating it yields CASSPPATNEKLFF.

Comment on this clone: It is likely a read error, because the conserved phenylalanine at the end of the CDR3 is missing. Because the CDR3's place on the DNA is in doubt, the DNA is left out and the CDR3 is given as listed by TCRdb. CDR3 sequence reads: CASRLNPGLPPLV. This chain links TRBV2 with TRBJ1-2. Germline values: CDR1 SNHLY, CDR2 FYNNEI. A total of 13 residues make up the CDR3, ends included.